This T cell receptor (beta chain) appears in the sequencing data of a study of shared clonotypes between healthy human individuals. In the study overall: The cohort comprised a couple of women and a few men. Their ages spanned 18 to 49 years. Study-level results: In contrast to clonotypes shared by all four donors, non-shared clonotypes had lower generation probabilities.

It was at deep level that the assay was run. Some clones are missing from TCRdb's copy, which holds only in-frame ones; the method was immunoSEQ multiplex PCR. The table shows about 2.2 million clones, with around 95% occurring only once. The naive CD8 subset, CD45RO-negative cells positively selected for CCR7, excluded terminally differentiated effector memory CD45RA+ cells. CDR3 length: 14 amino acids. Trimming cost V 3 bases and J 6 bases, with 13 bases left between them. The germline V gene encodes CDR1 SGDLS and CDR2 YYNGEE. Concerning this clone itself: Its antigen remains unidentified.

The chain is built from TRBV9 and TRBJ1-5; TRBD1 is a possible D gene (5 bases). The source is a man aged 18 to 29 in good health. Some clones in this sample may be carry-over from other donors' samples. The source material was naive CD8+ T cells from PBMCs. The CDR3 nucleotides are TGTGCCAGCAGCGCCCTGGGGGTGGGTCAGCCCCAGCATTTT. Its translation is CASSALGVGQPQHF.